Listed below are T cell receptor beta chains from one sample, sequenced in a study of shared clonotypes between healthy human individuals. Assay: immunoSEQ multiplex PCR; the TCRdb copy retains only in-frame clones and omits some. The table includes 110,000 or so clones, 68% detected once. The sequenced sample was memory CD8+ T cells sorted from blood. These receptors were collected from a woman aged 25-40 years in good health. CDR3s include the opening cysteine and the closing phenylalanine or tryptophan. D genes are given only for firm matches. Part of the rows lack a size; the others show once, few, many or a class for expanded clones.

d_call	clone_size	v_call	cdr3_length	j_call	cdr3_nt	cdr3_aa
-	-	TRBV4-1	16	TRBJ1-5	TGCGCCAGCAGCCAAGATCCGCCACAGGTCAATCAGCCCCAGCATTTT	CASSQDPPQVNQPQHF
-	many	TRBV6-4	12	TRBJ1-5	TGTGCCAGCAGTGACAGGAAGCAGCCCCAGCATTTT	CASSDRKQPQHF
-	-	TRBV5-4	13	TRBJ2-7	TGTGCCAGCAGCCGTCGACTGAGTGCGGAGCAGTACTTC	CASSRRLSAEQYF
-	many	TRBV4-2	18	TRBJ2-1	TGTGCCAGCAGCCAAGAAGGGACATTCACGGAGGTCGACAATGAGCAGTTCTTC	CASSQEGTFTEVDNEQFF
-	-	TRBV2	15	TRBJ2-5	TGTGCCAGCAGTGATTGGCGTCGGGGTCCAGAGACCCAGTACTTC	CASSDWRRGPETQYF
TRBD2	-	TRBV7-9	14	TRBJ2-1	TGTGCCAGCAGCTTAGCGGGAGGGCCCAATGAGCAGTTCTTC	CASSLAGGPNEQFF
-	-	TRBV4-1	13	TRBJ2-7	TGCGCCAGCAGCCAAGATCCAGGGCACGAGCAGTACTTC	CASSQDPGHEQYF
TRBD1	-	TRBV28	18	TRBJ1-2	TGTGCCAGCAGCCCCCTCGGGCAGGGGGCGGTAGCTAACTATGGCTACACCTTC	CASSPLGQGAVANYGYTF
-	-	TRBV9	15	TRBJ2-1	TGTGCCAGCAGCGTAGCCTGGGGAGTTAGTAATGAGCAGTTCTTC	CASSVAWGVSNEQFF
-	few	TRBV2	13	TRBJ1-4	TGTGCCAGCAGTGAATTTTGGGGAAGGGAACTGTTTTTT	CASSEFWGRELFF